The entry below gives a single T cell receptor beta chain sequence along with its context. What it binds is not known. The V and J ends lost 7 bases and 6 bases, in that order; junction bases with no gene match: 6. The CDR3 sequence is 15 residues long. The data were obtained in a study of blood T cells in healthy people across ages. Study results and caveats: Donor CMV status was unknown, possibly confounding expanded clonotype changes.

A second PCR of about 6 to 11 cycles used a sample-barcoded 5' primer and a J-beta primer mix. MiXCR, applied by TCRdb to the 5' RACE reads, yields one record per CDR3 protein. The sample has over a million distinct CDR3 sequences, about 43% seen once. Every participating donor contributed 7.5 to 10 milliliters of peripheral blood through a draw. Material for sequencing was blood. The sequence derives from a woman in her late teens or twenties in good health. The chain is built from TRBV12-3 or TRBV12-4 and TRBJ2-1; TRBD2 agrees at 13 bases. CDR3 protein: CASTTSGGAVNEQFF. The CDR3 DNA is TGTGCCAGCACAACTAGCGGGGGGGCCGTCAATGAGCAGTTCTTC.